This paragraph reports one TCR beta chain. The antigen it recognizes is unknown. It has no much larger one-base neighbor in the sample; base qualities were not kept. V loses 4 bases, J loses 0 bases, and the germline ends lie 16 bases apart. Including the terminal cysteine and phenylalanine, the CDR3 comprises 16 residues. Of the read, only the CDR3 DNA is kept; its 48 bases are in frame from base 1. The germline V gene provides CDR1 ENHRY and CDR2 SYGVKD. This entry is derived from a study of cytotoxic CD8 clonotypes in ibrutinib-treated CLL listed by TCRdb under 2021. A note on the overall study: The cohort was composed of approximately 11 relapsed/refractory and approximately 14 treatment-naive patients; IGHV unmutated status was identified in about 17 patients. Responses were partial in some 24 patients and complete in 2; after median 68 months follow-up, some 15 stayed in remission and 12 progressed. Response samples were taken after a median of roughly eleven months on treatment, ranging from about 6 to 40 months. Samples averaged 255,043 productive templates and some 91,000 productive rearrangements. Of the 85 to 90 participants in the trial, roughly 25 had longitudinal samples available. Cryopreserved peripheral blood mononuclear cells were collected at three points: before therapy, at response, and at either sustained remission or disease progression.

For TCR beta library preparation, 2 to 2.5 micrograms of genomic DNA were isolated from cryopreserved PBMCs. Longitudinal blood samples from CLL patients on ibrutinib monotherapy were analyzed using high-throughput TCR beta sequencing. The patients were enrolled in a single-center, open-label phase 2 trial of ibrutinib monotherapy. A MiSeq instrument was used for deep resolution sequencing, which targeted depths ranging from 1 in 1 million up to 1 in 200,000 T cells, with coverage averaging 10x for each clonotype. The immunoSEQ hsTCRB Kit was used to generate the TCR beta libraries. Processing in the source paper ran as follows. The data were analyzed with ImmunoSEQ Analyzer and ImmunoSEQ Data Assistant, and V, D and J gene assignments followed IMGT definitions. Clonality, with values ranging from 0 to 1, was calculated as one minus the normalized Shannon entropy of productive rearrangement frequencies. Only overrepresented clonotypes making up at least 0.05% of each patient's repertoire were included in the public clonotype analysis. Repertoires from some twelve age-matched healthy donors in immuneACCESS were used as clonality controls. Imported from immuneACCESS, the table was reduced by TCRdb to in-frame sequences with V and J called. These copies leave out some clones; in studies compared against another copy, an unresolved V gene accounts for under half, and the cause of the remainder is not known. V, J and clone size derive from that table, while D and trimming were established from the DNA sequence. For this sample the table gives fewer than 25,000 clones, of which 75% were detected only once. The top ten clones comprise under 8.5% of the sample.

General conclusions and limits of the study: Clonality increased at ibrutinib response, stayed stable in sustained remission, and fell back toward baseline at progression. Public clonotypes were rare and either shrank or stayed stable during treatment, and the rise in clonality at ibrutinib response reflected expansion of private clonotypes. Baseline clonality exceeded that of age-matched healthy donors and correlated strongly with circulating CD8+ T-cell counts. Sustained-remission and progressing patients did not have matched sampling times, and lymph node repertoires were not examined.

This clonotype originated in a human donor with chronic lymphocytic leukemia. This specimen consisted of PBMCs, obtained before ibrutinib treatment. This receptor chain uses TRBV10-3 and TRBJ2-7; TRBD1 is possibly the D segment (8 matching bases). CDR3 protein: CAISGGGQASSYEQYF. The sequenced DNA: TGTGCCATCAGTGGGGGGGGACAGGCTAGCTCCTACGAGCAGTACTTC.